This T cell receptor (beta chain) was identified in a study of blood T cell repertoires in COVID-19. The assay was immunoSEQ multiplex PCR, and TCRdb's table has in-frame clones only and misses some. The table has about 220,000 clones, approximately 82% seen once; the top ten hold approximately 15%. This clone was detected a few times. Per germline, CDR1 KGHSH and CDR2 LQKENI. The CDR3 has 14 residues. The V end lost 0 bases, the J end lost 6 bases, and 11 bases lay between the germline ends. The sample comprised PBMCs or T cells enriched from blood (not recorded which). The chain couples TRBV18 to TRBJ1-1, with TRBD1 as a possible D gene (5 bases). The clonotype comes from a man in his forties or fifties who had recovered from COVID-19. The CDR3 sequence is CASSPPGASAEAFF. The DNA of the CDR3 is TGTGCCAGCTCACCACCAGGGGCAAGCGCTGAAGCTTTCTTT.